These T cell receptor beta chains were read from a single sample in a study of shared clonotypes between healthy human individuals. Assay: immunoSEQ multiplex PCR; the TCRdb copy retains only in-frame clones and omits some. The sample lists about 2.4 million clones, approximately 94% seen once, with roughly 0.13% in the top ten. The sequenced sample consisted of naive CD4+ T cells sorted from blood. All receptors come from a man younger than 35 in good health. CDR3s include the opening cysteine and the closing phenylalanine or tryptophan. Each record gives: J gene, D gene, V gene, clone size, CDR3 DNA, CDR3 protein. D genes are given only for firm matches. Clone size is stated in some rows and not others, as once, few, many or a class when expanded.

J gene: TRBJ2-6; D gene: .; V gene: TRBV5-1; clone size: .; CDR3 DNA: TGCGCCAGCAGCCCGTCCCTTCTCGCTGGGGCCAACGTCCTGACTTTC; CDR3 protein: CASSPSLLAGANVLTF
J gene: TRBJ2-7; D gene: .; V gene: TRBV7-6; clone size: .; CDR3 DNA: TGTGCCAGCAGCTTAGAAACAGCCTACGAGCAGTACTTC; CDR3 protein: CASSLETAYEQYF
J gene: TRBJ1-3; D gene: .; V gene: TRBV30; clone size: .; CDR3 DNA: TGTGCCTGGAGAGGAGGGTCGAGCTCTGGAAACACCATATATTTT; CDR3 protein: CAWRGGSSSGNTIYF
J gene: TRBJ2-2; D gene: TRBD2; V gene: TRBV7-2; clone size: .; CDR3 DNA: TGTGCCAGCAGCTTTCGCGGGGGTAGCGGGGAGCTGTTTTTT; CDR3 protein: CASSFRGGSGELFF
J gene: TRBJ2-2; D gene: TRBD2; V gene: TRBV4-3; clone size: .; CDR3 DNA: TGCGCCAGCAGCCAAATACCCGGGGGGGCCTACGGCGGGGAGCTGTTTTTT; CDR3 protein: CASSQIPGGAYGGELFF
J gene: TRBJ2-1; D gene: TRBD1; V gene: TRBV27; clone size: .; CDR3 DNA: TGTGCCAGCACCCCAGGGGGCCCCTCTTACAATGAGCAGTTCTTC; CDR3 protein: CASTPGGPSYNEQFF
J gene: TRBJ2-3; D gene: TRBD2; V gene: TRBV7-9; clone size: once; CDR3 DNA: TGTGCCAGCAGCTTATGGGCGGGAGGGGGCACAGATACGCAGTATTTT; CDR3 protein: CASSLWAGGGTDTQYF
J gene: TRBJ1-1; D gene: TRBD1; V gene: TRBV6-5; clone size: .; CDR3 DNA: TGTGCCAGCAGTTACTCCCGACAGGGGAGGACTGAAGCTTTCTTT; CDR3 protein: CASSYSRQGRTEAFF
J gene: TRBJ2-4; D gene: .; V gene: TRBV27; clone size: .; CDR3 DNA: TGTGCCAGCAGTTACTCCGGGACAAAAAACATTCAGTACTTC; CDR3 protein: CASSYSGTKNIQYF
J gene: TRBJ1-2; D gene: TRBD1; V gene: TRBV9; clone size: .; CDR3 DNA: TGTGCCAGCAGCCCCCGACAGGGGTTCTATGGCTACACCTTC; CDR3 protein: CASSPRQGFYGYTF
J gene: TRBJ2-2; D gene: TRBD2; V gene: TRBV4-1; clone size: .; CDR3 DNA: TGCGCCAGCAGCCCTACTGCCTCTAGCGGGAGCAACACCGGGGAGCTGTTTTTT; CDR3 protein: CASSPTASSGSNTGELFF
J gene: TRBJ1-4; D gene: TRBD1; V gene: TRBV19; clone size: .; CDR3 DNA: TGTGCCAGTAGTATAGCGACCTCAGGGGGCGCGGGTGAAAAACTGTTTTTT; CDR3 protein: CASSIATSGGAGEKLFF
J gene: TRBJ2-2; D gene: .; V gene: TRBV30; clone size: .; CDR3 DNA: TGTGCCTGGAGTGTAAGAGAGAACGGGGAGCTGTTTTTT; CDR3 protein: CAWSVRENGELFF
J gene: TRBJ1-4; D gene: .; V gene: TRBV7-2; clone size: .; CDR3 DNA: TGTGCCAGCAGCAAGACGAGGGGTGAAAAACTGTTTTTT; CDR3 protein: CASSKTRGEKLFF
J gene: TRBJ1-5; D gene: .; V gene: TRBV7-9; clone size: .; CDR3 DNA: TGTGCCAGCAGCTTTGGGAGTAATCAGCCCCAGCATTTT; CDR3 protein: CASSFGSNQPQHF
J gene: TRBJ2-1; D gene: .; V gene: TRBV21-1; clone size: once; CDR3 DNA: TGTGCCAGCAGCAAAGCGAGGATAGCGGGGGCCACCGAAGGCATTGAGCAGTTCTTC; CDR3 protein: CASSKARIAGATEGIEQFF
J gene: TRBJ2-1; D gene: .; V gene: TRBV18; clone size: .; CDR3 DNA: TGTGCCAGCTCCCGTCCTTACCCAAATGAGCAGTTCTTC; CDR3 protein: CASSRPYPNEQFF
J gene: TRBJ2-1; D gene: TRBD2; V gene: TRBV6-1; clone size: .; CDR3 DNA: TGTGCCAGCATGCAAGCGGGAGGTGGCTACAATGAGCAGTTCTTC; CDR3 protein: CASMQAGGGYNEQFF
J gene: TRBJ1-3; D gene: .; V gene: TRBV19; clone size: .; CDR3 DNA: TGTGCCAGTAGTATCCCGACAGATTTAAGAAGAAACACCATATATTTT; CDR3 protein: CASSIPTDLRRNTIYF
J gene: TRBJ2-3; D gene: TRBD2; V gene: TRBV19; clone size: .; CDR3 DNA: TGTGCCAGTAGTATTAGGCTAGCGGGCACAGATACGCAGTATTTT; CDR3 protein: CASSIRLAGTDTQYF
J gene: TRBJ1-6; D gene: TRBD1; V gene: TRBV5-4; clone size: .; CDR3 DNA: TGTGCCAGCAGCCGCGGGGACAGACAAAATAATTCACCCCTCCACTTT; CDR3 protein: CASSRGDRQNNSPLHF
J gene: TRBJ2-1; D gene: .; V gene: TRBV5-1; clone size: .; CDR3 DNA: TGCGCCAGCAGCTTGGCCGACGGTCCATTCGATGAGCAGTTCTTC; CDR3 protein: CASSLADGPFDEQFF
J gene: TRBJ1-1; D gene: TRBD1; V gene: TRBV6-5; clone size: .; CDR3 DNA: TGTGCCAGCAGTTACTCGTACAGGGGGGGGACTGAAGCTTTCTTT; CDR3 protein: CASSYSYRGGTEAFF
J gene: TRBJ2-7; D gene: .; V gene: TRBV4-1; clone size: .; CDR3 DNA: TGCGCCAGCAGCCAAGGAGGACAAGCACTTGGCGAGCAGTACTTC; CDR3 protein: CASSQGGQALGEQYF
J gene: TRBJ1-1; D gene: .; V gene: TRBV6-1; clone size: .; CDR3 DNA: TGTGCCAGCAGTGAACCGAAGACGGGACCCACTGAAGCTTTCTTT; CDR3 protein: CASSEPKTGPTEAFF
J gene: TRBJ2-1; D gene: .; V gene: TRBV2; clone size: .; CDR3 DNA: TGTGCCAGCAGTGAAAGAGGGCGCGTTGATTATGAGCAGTTCTTC; CDR3 protein: CASSERGRVDYEQFF
J gene: TRBJ1-1; D gene: TRBD1; V gene: TRBV30; clone size: few; CDR3 DNA: TGTGCCTGGACGGGACAGTTGAACACTGAAGCTTTCTTT; CDR3 protein: CAWTGQLNTEAFF
J gene: TRBJ2-3; D gene: .; V gene: TRBV7-9; clone size: .; CDR3 DNA: TGTGCCAGCAGCTTAGCAGGAGCAGATACGCAGTATTTT; CDR3 protein: CASSLAGADTQYF
J gene: TRBJ2-3; D gene: TRBD1; V gene: TRBV19; clone size: .; CDR3 DNA: TGTGCCAGTAGGGAGACAGGGAAGACAGATACGCAGTATTTT; CDR3 protein: CASRETGKTDTQYF
J gene: TRBJ1-6; D gene: .; V gene: TRBV6-6; clone size: .; CDR3 DNA: TGTGCCAGCAGTTTCGTTGGGGCGGGCAATTCACCCCTCCACTTT; CDR3 protein: CASSFVGAGNSPLHF
J gene: TRBJ1-2; D gene: TRBD1; V gene: TRBV6-5; clone size: .; CDR3 DNA: TGTGCCAGCAGTTCCCCGCAACAGGGGGCTCAGAGCTACACCTTC; CDR3 protein: CASSSPQQGAQSYTF
J gene: TRBJ2-4; D gene: .; V gene: TRBV5-1; clone size: .; CDR3 DNA: TGCGCCAGCAGCTGGAAGGACAGGGAGGGCATTCAGTACTTC; CDR3 protein: CASSWKDREGIQYF
J gene: TRBJ2-7; D gene: TRBD2; V gene: TRBV2; clone size: .; CDR3 DNA: TGTGCCAGCAGGACCGGGACTAGCGGGGGGTTCTCCTACGAGCAGTACTTC; CDR3 protein: CASRTGTSGGFSYEQYF
J gene: TRBJ1-4; D gene: .; V gene: TRBV7-9; clone size: .; CDR3 DNA: TGTGCCAGCAGCTTAGGGTCGTCGGGGTCCGCAAATGAAAAACTGTTTTTT; CDR3 protein: CASSLGSSGSANEKLFF
J gene: TRBJ2-3; D gene: .; V gene: TRBV21-1; clone size: .; CDR3 DNA: TGTGCCAGCAGCGGAAAACAGGGTGGAAAGGGAGATACGCAGTATTTT; CDR3 protein: CASSGKQGGKGDTQYF
J gene: TRBJ2-7; D gene: TRBD2; V gene: TRBV30; clone size: .; CDR3 DNA: TGTGCCTGGAGTGGGGGACTAGCGGGGAGGTACGAGCAGTACTTC; CDR3 protein: CAWSGGLAGRYEQYF
J gene: TRBJ2-7; D gene: .; V gene: TRBV6-6; clone size: .; CDR3 DNA: TGTGCCAGCAGTTACTTGGCAGGGGCTGTCTACGAGCAGTACTTC; CDR3 protein: CASSYLAGAVYEQYF
J gene: TRBJ1-5; D gene: .; V gene: TRBV19; clone size: .; CDR3 DNA: TGTGCCAGTACACAGCACAATCAGCCCCAGCATTTT; CDR3 protein: CASTQHNQPQHF
J gene: TRBJ1-2; D gene: TRBD1; V gene: TRBV12-5; clone size: once; CDR3 DNA: TGTGCTAGTGGCCTGGGGGACAGGTATTATGGCTACACCTTC; CDR3 protein: CASGLGDRYYGYTF
J gene: TRBJ2-1; D gene: TRBD2; V gene: TRBV6-5; clone size: .; CDR3 DNA: TGTGCCAGCAGTGGGAGCGGGAGTGACTCCCACGAGCAGTTCTTC; CDR3 protein: CASSGSGSDSHEQFF
J gene: TRBJ1-1; D gene: .; V gene: TRBV18; clone size: .; CDR3 DNA: TGTGCCAGCTCACCACCGTCCAGGGGTGGCCACACTGAAGCTTTCTTT; CDR3 protein: CASSPPSRGGHTEAFF
J gene: TRBJ2-2; D gene: .; V gene: TRBV18; clone size: .; CDR3 DNA: TGTGCCAGCTCACCACGGGGAATCAACACCGGGGAGCTGTTTTTT; CDR3 protein: CASSPRGINTGELFF
J gene: TRBJ2-5; D gene: .; V gene: TRBV5-1; clone size: .; CDR3 DNA: TGCGCCAGCAGCTTGGGACGGACGGTGGGAGAGACCCAGTACTTC; CDR3 protein: CASSLGRTVGETQYF
J gene: TRBJ1-1; D gene: .; V gene: TRBV11-2; clone size: .; CDR3 DNA: TGTGCCAGCAGCTCGCGGTCATCGAGGGACACTGAAGCTTTCTTT; CDR3 protein: CASSSRSSRDTEAFF
J gene: TRBJ1-2; D gene: .; V gene: TRBV5-1; clone size: .; CDR3 DNA: TGCGCCAGCAGCCCGACACAGAACTATGGCTACACCTTC; CDR3 protein: CASSPTQNYGYTF
J gene: TRBJ1-2; D gene: .; V gene: TRBV5-1; clone size: .; CDR3 DNA: TGCGCCAGCAGCGGGGGGACGGGGAACTATGGCTACACCTTC; CDR3 protein: CASSGGTGNYGYTF